This T cell receptor (beta chain) was found in a study of CD8 T cells in ankylosing spondylitis. The CDR3 sequence is 16 residues long. Trimming removed 4 bases at V and 3 bases at J, with 20 bases between. From germline, CDR1 is SGDLS and CDR2 YYNGEE. MiXCR was run by TCRdb on the 5' RACE reads, yielding one entry per CDR3 protein. The sample shows about 30,000 distinct CDR3 sequences, about 5.6% of them seen only once. There are many counts of this clonotype. This clonotype was obtained from a female donor with ankylosing spondylitis or in good health (not recorded which). The chain uses TRBV9 and TRBJ2-7; tentative D call: TRBD1 (7 bases). The sequenced sample was blood, either unsorted or a sorted T cell fraction (not recorded which). The chain's CDR3 is CASSPGGTAGLYEQYF. The CDR3 DNA follows: TGTGCCAGCAGCCCAGGAGGGACAGCGGGTCTCTACGAGCAGTACTTC. The full variable domain, its missing parts supplied by reference TRBV9 and TRBJ2-7, is DSGVTQTPKHLITATGQRVTLRCSPRSGDLSVYWYQQSLDQGLQFLIQYYNGEERAKGNILERFSAQQFPDLHSELNLSSLELGDSALYFCASSPGGTAGLYEQYFGPGTRLTVT.